Sequencing of this T cell receptor beta chain was carried out in a study of vaccination and CD4 T cells after COVID-19. Germline assignment: CDR1 SGHTA and CDR2 FQGNSA. V dropped 5 bases and J dropped 2 bases, with 6 bases sitting between them. This CDR3 is 12 amino acids long. This clonotype was detected only a few times. Its antigen remains unidentified. An Oncomine TCR Beta short-read assay was used to sequence the DNA from cultured CD4+ T cells. One entry per CDR3 protein, called by TCRdb with MiXCR from the PCR reads. This table holds 20,000 to 30,000 distinct CDR3 sequences, 25% to 35% found once. The sample's time point: late sampling 161 to 241 days after vaccination in three convalescent patients. Noted treatment: approximately nine-day PBMC culture with coronavirus spike peptide pools or control peptides (ViraFEST assay).

V is TRBV7-2 and J is TRBJ2-5; tentative D call: TRBD1 (5 bases). The material was CD4+ T cells from blood, cultured in vitro, obtained about 7 months after SARS-CoV-2 vaccination. This TCR was sampled from a human donor who had recovered from COVID-19. The CDR3 DNA reads TGTGCCAGCAGCAGGGGACAAGAGACCCAGTACTTC. It codes for CASSRGQETQYF.